These 30 T cell receptor beta chains came from one sample sequenced in a study of OX40 agonist ivuxolimab in advanced cancers. Repertoires were generated with immunoSEQ multiplex PCR, while TCRdb's copy carries only in-frame clones and drops some. Here the sample spans about 50,000 clones, about 81% being singletons. Sequencing was performed on CD4+ or CD8+ T cells sorted from blood, taken in a trial of the OX40 agonist ivuxolimab. The receptors originated from an adult with an advanced solid tumor such as melanoma, head and neck, liver or kidney cancer.

The rearrangement uses TRBV14 and TRBJ1-1, with unresolved D. The CDR3 contains 13 residues. V lost 2 bases and J lost 4, with 8 bases in between. CDR1 and CDR2 (germline): SGHDN, FVKESK. CDR3 in DNA: TGTGCCAGCAGCCAATGGATAGCCACTGAAGCTTTCTTT. It encodes CASSQWIATEAFF.

V usage is TRBV6-5 and J usage is TRBJ2-7; 7 bases fit TRBD2. Germline V gene lookup returns CDR1 MNHEY and CDR2 SVGAGI. The CDR3 runs to 15 residues. The V and J ends lost 4 bases and 2 bases, in that order; junction bases with no gene match: 8. CDR3 sequence reads: CASSSLTSSAYEQYF. The CDR3 DNA follows: TGTGCCAGCAGTTCCCTGACTAGCAGCGCCTACGAGCAGTACTTC.

The sample holds a few counts of this clone. CDR3 sequence: CAQSLAREQYF. The CDR3 DNA is TGTGCCCAAAGCCTAGCACGAGAGCAGTACTTC. This chain uses TRBV10-3 with TRBJ2-7; weak D call: TRBD2 (5 bases). Trimming pared 11 bases from V and 7 bases from J, leaving 15 bases between. This CDR3 is 11 amino acids long. The germline V gene has CDR1 ENHRY and CDR2 SYGVKD.

V is TRBV10-3 and J is TRBJ2-5; 11 bases align to TRBD1. The CDR3 spans 14 residues. With V trimmed by 8 bases and J by 2 bases, 4 bases remained unmatched. Germline V gives CDR1 ENHRY, CDR2 SYGVKD. This CDR3 is CAIGGTGGQETQYF. The CDR3 DNA reads TGTGCCATCGGGGGGACAGGGGGACAAGAGACCCAGTACTTC.

The chain has TRBV7-2 and TRBJ2-7; D may be TRBD1 (7 bases). The CDR3 totals 15 residues. The V and J ends lost 2 bases and 4 bases respectively, with 15 bases between them. The germline gives CDR1 SGHTA, CDR2 FQGNSA. CDR3 residues: CASSLLPQGGYEQYF. The CDR3, as DNA: TGTGCCAGCAGCTTACTACCTCAGGGGGGTTACGAGCAGTACTTC. Full variable domain (missing parts from reference TRBV7-2 and TRBJ2-7): GAGVSQSPSNKVTEKGKDVELRCDPISGHTALYWYRQSLGQGLEFLIYFQGNSAPDKSGLPSDRFSAERTGGSVSTLTIQRTQQEDSAVYLCASSLLPQGGYEQYFGPGTRLTVT.

The chain employs TRBV11-2 and TRBJ1-5; TRBD1 is a possible D gene (6 bases). Trimming took off 2 bases at V and 2 bases at J, with 10 bases between the two ends. The CDR3 spans 15 residues. Germline-derived CDR1 and CDR2 are SGHAT and FQNNGV. CDR3 protein: CASSLSGARNQPQHF. Written as DNA, the CDR3 is TGTGCCAGCAGCTTATCAGGGGCTCGCAATCAGCCCCAGCATTTT. The complete variable domain, with remaining parts taken from reference TRBV11-2 and TRBJ1-5, reads EAGVAQSPRYKIIEKRQSVAFWCNPISGHATLYWYQQILGQGPKLLIQFQNNGVVDDSQLPKDRFSAERLKGVDSTLKIQPAKLEDSAVYLCASSLSGARNQPQHFGDGTRLSIL.

The J gene is TRBJ2-1, the V gene TRBV28; 13 bases are shared with TRBD2. In germline, CDR1 is MDHEN, CDR2 SYDVKM. V lost 6 bases to trimming and J lost 9 bases; unmatched junction nucleotides: 8. The CDR3 is 15 residues long. CDR3 in DNA: TGTGCCAGCAGGAACGGACTAGCGGGAGTGGGTGAGCAGTTCTTC. Translation gives CASRNGLAGVGEQFF.

The genes are TRBV7-2 and TRBJ1-1, with 7 bases that match TRBD1. Unmatched junction bases numbered 1, after V lost 4 bases and J lost 2 bases. The CDR3 sequence is 13 residues long. In germline, CDR1 is SGHTA, CDR2 FQGNSA. The CDR3: CASSWDRNTEAFF. In nucleotides, the CDR3 is TGTGCCAGCAGCTGGGACAGAAACACTGAAGCTTTCTTT.

The CDR3 nucleotides are TGTGCCAGCAGTTTACTAGCGGGAGGGATTGATACGCAGTATTTT. Protein: CASSLLAGGIDTQYF. This chain links TRBV27 with TRBJ2-3; 12 positions match TRBD2. This CDR3 comprises 15 residues. The junction had 3 bases not matched to a gene; V was cut back by 2 bases and J by 6 bases. Germline CDR1 MNHEY, CDR2 SMNVEV (reference sequence).

This chain joins TRBV5-1 and TRBJ2-5; D gene ambiguous. The germline V and J ends were trimmed by 5 bases and 1 base, with 12 bases remaining between them. The CDR3 runs 14 residues. Per the germline V gene, CDR1 is SGHRS and CDR2 is YFSETQ. The CDR3 nucleotides read TGCGCCAGCAGGGGTTTTAGAACCCAAGAGACCCAGTACTTC. Encoded protein: CASRGFRTQETQYF.

The table lists this clone with a few counts. The rearrangement uses TRBV19 and TRBJ1-2, with 7 bases aligning to TRBD1. The V gene end was trimmed by 10 bases and the J gene end by 1 base; junction bases not matched to a gene: 6. This CDR3 contains 13 residues. Germline CDR1 reads LNHDA; CDR2 reads SQIVND (reference sequence). The CDR3, as DNA: TGTGCCACCAGGGACAGATTTAACTATGGCTACACCTTC. It is translated as CATRDRFNYGYTF.

The chain is built from TRBV7-9 and TRBJ1-6; the match to TRBD1 covers 7 bases. Germline V gene data show CDR1 as SEHNR and CDR2 as FQNEAQ (reference sequence). This CDR3 has 14 residues. V dropped 3 bases and J dropped 7; count of bases not matched to a gene: 3. Written as DNA, the CDR3 is TGTGCCAGCAGCTTCATACAGGGGAATTCACCCCTCCACTTT. Its translation: CASSFIQGNSPLHF.

This chain links TRBV18 with TRBJ2-7; 10 positions agree with TRBD1. The CDR3 contains 17 residues. After removal of 6 bases from V and 0 bases from J, the junction contained 11 bases not matched to a gene. CDR1 KGHSH and CDR2 LQKENI come from the germline V gene. The chain's CDR3 is CASSLGQGEWASYEQYF. The CDR3 DNA reads TGTGCCAGCTCCCTCGGACAGGGGGAGTGGGCCTCCTACGAGCAGTACTTC.

The rearrangement joins TRBV21-1 to TRBJ2-7; the table's TRBD2 call for D was not verified on the DNA. TRBV21-1 is listed as a pseudogene. The CDR3 is 15 amino acids. The DNA for the CDR3 is TGTGCCAGCAGCAAAGAACTAGCGGGTCCCAGCGAGCAGTACTTC. It codes for CASSKELAGPSEQYF.

The rearrangement joins TRBV2 to TRBJ1-1, with D unclear. Per the germline V gene, CDR1 is SNHLY and CDR2 is FYNNEI. The CDR3 is 16 residues long. Deletions cut 5 bases from V and 2 bases from J, with 18 bases between. The CDR3: CASSLTSRALNTEAFF. Written as DNA, the CDR3 is TGTGCCAGCAGTCTGACTAGTCGGGCCCTAAACACTGAAGCTTTCTTT.

The chain employs TRBV29-1 and TRBJ1-5, with a weak D call TRBD1 (5 bases). The V gene lost 7 bases and the J gene lost 4 bases, with 14 bases spanning the gap. Germline V gene data show CDR1 as SQVTM and CDR2 as ANQGSEA. CDR3 length: 13 amino acids. Here the CDR3 reads CSGPGTANQPQHF. CDR3 nucleotide sequence: TGCAGCGGGCCAGGGACGGCGAATCAGCCCCAGCATTTT.

The chain employs TRBV5-1 and TRBJ1-5; no clear D gene. V lost 0 bases to trimming and J lost 4 bases, with 5 bases between them. Germline CDR1 and CDR2: SGHRS and YFSETQ. The CDR3 consists of 13 residues. CDR3 coding DNA: TGCGCCAGCAGCTTGGACCGGAATCAGCCCCAGCATTTT. This encodes CASSLDRNQPQHF. Full variable domain (missing parts from reference TRBV5-1 and TRBJ1-5): KAGVTQTPRYLIKTRGQQVTLSCSPISGHRSVSWYQQTPGQGLQFLFEYFSETQRNKGNFPGRFSGRQFSNSRSEMNVSTLELGDSALYLCASSLDRNQPQHFGDGTRLSIL.

This clone was counted a single time. CDR3 nucleotide sequence: TGTGCCAGTAGTATAACTCGGACTGGGACTGGAAACACCATATATTTT. This translates into CASSITRTGTGNTIYF. The chain combines TRBV19 with TRBJ1-3, with D unresolved. Germline V CDR1 and CDR2: LNHDA, SQIVND (reference sequence). This CDR3 has 16 residues. The V end was cut by 2 bases, the J end by 2 bases, with 13 bases between. Together with reference TRBV19 and TRBJ1-3, the CDR3 gives the full variable domain: DGGITQSPKYLFRKEGQNVTLSCEQNLNHDAMYWYRQDPGQGLRLIYYSQIVNDFQKGDIAEGYSVSREKKESFPLTVTSAQKNPTAFYLCASSITRTGTGNTIYFGEGSWLTVV.

V usage is TRBV2 and J usage is TRBJ1-5; TRBD1 agrees at 8 bases. The CDR3 spans 13 residues. Germline V gene lookup returns CDR1 SNHLY and CDR2 FYNNEI. V was pared by 4 bases and J by 6 bases, with 2 bases of the junction left unmatched. The CDR3 spells CASSGTGSQPQHF. The CDR3 nucleotides are TGTGCCAGCAGTGGGACAGGGAGTCAGCCCCAGCATTTT.

For this clone: A single base separates this from a much larger clone, so it may be a read error. Other DNA sequences from this sample encode an identical CDR3 as well. The chain uses TRBV30 and TRBJ2-7, with 7 bases lining up with TRBD2. The CDR3 is 11 residues long. Losses at the gene ends were 2 bases for V and 6 bases for J; bases not matched to a gene: 1. Germline loops: CDR1 GTSNPN, CDR2 SVGIG (reference sequence). CDR3 residues: CAWSWGGEQYF. CDR3 DNA sequence: TGTGCCTGGAGTTGGGGGGGCGAGCAGTACTTC.

V and J are TRBV19 and TRBJ2-1; D ambiguous. The CDR3 contains 15 residues. Trimming removed 3 bases at V and 2 bases at J, with 11 bases between. Germline CDR1 LNHDA, CDR2 SQIVND (reference sequence). Here the CDR3 reads CASSIPGLTYNEQFF. For the CDR3, the DNA is TGTGCCAGTAGTATTCCGGGCCTTACCTACAATGAGCAGTTCTTC.

The rearrangement uses TRBV19 and TRBJ1-2; 7 bases fit TRBD1. The CDR3 loop spans 15 amino acids. Germline V gene sequence: CDR1 LNHDA, CDR2 SQIVND (reference sequence). With V trimmed by 4 bases and J by 6 bases, 11 bases remained unmatched. The CDR3 spells CASSTHRQGRDGYTF. The CDR3 region has the DNA TGTGCCAGTAGTACACACCGACAGGGAAGGGATGGCTACACCTTC.

A few counts support this clone. The chain recombines TRBV6-1 with TRBJ2-7, with 12 bases lining up with TRBD2. Germline-derived CDR1 and CDR2 are MNHNS and SASEGT. The V and J ends lost 3 bases and 4 bases, in that order; junction bases with no gene match: 7. The CDR3 loop spans 16 amino acids. The CDR3 bases are TGTGCCAGCAGTGAGTCTAGCGGGAGGGGGATTTACGAGCAGTACTTC. Protein: CASSESSGRGIYEQYF.

The rearrangement links TRBV6-5 to TRBJ2-7; 8 bases are shared with TRBD2. CDR3 size: 14 residues. The V segment lost 5 bases and the J segment 2 bases; nucleotides outside the gene matches: 5. Germline V lookup: CDR1 MNHEY, CDR2 SVGAGI. CDR3 bases: TGTGCCAGCAGTGCCGCTAGCGGGCCCTACGAGCAGTACTTC. Translation: CASSAASGPYEQYF.

The chain recombines TRBV5-6 with TRBJ1-5; no definite D call. In germline, CDR1 is SGHDT, CDR2 YYEEEE. The CDR3 covers 14 residues. Trimming removed 0 bases from V and 6 bases from J, with 10 bases in between. The CDR3 loop reads CASSLGRRGQPQHF. The CDR3 region has the DNA TGTGCCAGCAGCTTGGGGCGCCGGGGTCAGCCCCAGCATTTT.

CDR3 nucleotides: TGTGCCAGCAGCTTAGTGGTCCGGGGAGGGGGCACAGATACGCAGTATTTT. Amino acid sequence: CASSLVVRGGGTDTQYF. V is TRBV7-2 and J is TRBJ2-3; 7 bases are a match to TRBD2. The CDR3 contains 17 residues. V lost 1 base, J lost 1 base, and 8 bases stayed unmatched. Germline V CDR1 and CDR2: SGHTA, FQGNSA. Full variable domain (outside the CDR3, taken from reference TRBV7-2 and TRBJ2-3): GAGVSQSPSNKVTEKGKDVELRCDPISGHTALYWYRQSLGQGLEFLIYFQGNSAPDKSGLPSDRFSAERTGGSVSTLTIQRTQQEDSAVYLCASSLVVRGGGTDTQYFGPGTRLTVL.

This chain joins TRBV6-6 and TRBJ2-1; tentatively, D is TRBD1 (5 bases). V lost 7 bases to trimming and J lost 4 bases, with 14 bases between them. Per germline, CDR1 MNHNY and CDR2 SVGAGI (reference sequence). CDR3 size: 14 residues. CDR3 loop: CASTSDRQYNEQFF. DNA of the CDR3: TGTGCCAGCACCTCTGACAGACAGTACAATGAGCAGTTCTTC.

This clone has just one count. The chain uses TRBV5-4 and TRBJ1-1; possibly TRBD1 for D (5 bases). Germline CDR1 and CDR2: SGHNT and YYREEE (reference sequence). The CDR3 is made up of 13 amino acids. V was shortened by 3 bases and J by 4 bases, with 10 bases between the two germline ends. The CDR3, as DNA: TGTGCCAGCAGCTGGCAGGGTCTCACTGAAGCTTTCTTT. Encoded protein: CASSWQGLTEAFF.

The chain combines TRBV18 with TRBJ1-2, with 8 bases that match TRBD1. This CDR3 region has 15 residues. Trimming at V came to 3 bases and at J to 7 bases, leaving 10 bases not matched to a gene. Germline V gene lookup returns CDR1 KGHSH and CDR2 LQKENI. The DNA for the CDR3 is TGTGCCAGCTCACCTCCGGCCAGGGGGCTTGGTGGCTACACCTTC. This codes for CASSPPARGLGGYTF.

V gene TRBV7-9 combines with J gene TRBJ1-3, with D tentatively TRBD1 (5 bases). V dropped 5 bases and J dropped 6 bases, with 17 bases sitting between them. The CDR3 contains 15 residues. Germline V gene data show CDR1 as SEHNR and CDR2 as FQNEAQ (reference sequence). The CDR3 DNA sequence: TGTGCCAGCAGCCGTGGCTCGGGGGGTGCAAACACCATATATTTT. This encodes CASSRGSGGANTIYF.